This T cell receptor (beta chain) was recovered during a study of CD8+CD57+ T cells in acquired aplastic anemia. Study-wide background: Yields of DNA that came from sorted CD4+ and CD8+ cells averaged approximately 3.5 ug.

Patients who underwent sequencing had shown CD8+CD57+ cell expansion by flow cytometry. Everyone among the patients had severe acquired aplastic anemia. The CDR3 length is 14 residues. Germline CDR1 is DFQATT and CDR2 is SNEGSKA (reference sequence). Trimming shortened V by 3 bases and J by 3 bases, and 15 bases separated the two germline ends. A few counts support this clonotype. Using genomic DNA as the template, TCR beta VDJ and CDR3 profiling was carried out. TCRdb used MiXCR to reprocess the reads, holding one entry per CDR3 protein. This table holds around 150,000 distinct CDR3 sequences, less than 50% found once.

The rearrangement links TRBV20-1 to TRBJ2-7; the D call may be TRBD1 or TRBD2 (5 bases each). Input material: sorted CD4+, CD8+, or CD8+CD57+ T cells (not recorded which) from PBMCs. This receptor was taken from a human donor with aplastic anemia. The CDR3 region has the DNA TGCAGTGCTAGGGGGCTAGAGGGGATCTACGAGCAGTACTTC. It codes for CSARGLEGIYEQYF.